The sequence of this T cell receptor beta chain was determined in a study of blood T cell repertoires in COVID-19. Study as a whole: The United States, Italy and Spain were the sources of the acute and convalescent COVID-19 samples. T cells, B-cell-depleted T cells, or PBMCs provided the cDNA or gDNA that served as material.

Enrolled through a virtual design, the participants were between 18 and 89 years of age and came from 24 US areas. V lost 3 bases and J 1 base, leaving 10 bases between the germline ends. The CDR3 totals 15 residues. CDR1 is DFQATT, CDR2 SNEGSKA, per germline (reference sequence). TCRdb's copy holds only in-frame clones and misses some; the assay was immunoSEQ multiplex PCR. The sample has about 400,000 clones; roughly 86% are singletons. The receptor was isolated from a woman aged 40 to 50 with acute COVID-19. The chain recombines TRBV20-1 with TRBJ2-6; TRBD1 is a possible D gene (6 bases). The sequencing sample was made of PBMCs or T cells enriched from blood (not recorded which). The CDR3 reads CSASGRGSGANVLTF. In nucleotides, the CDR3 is TGCAGTGCTAGTGGCAGGGGATCTGGGGCCAACGTCCTGACTTTC.